This T cell receptor (beta chain) was obtained from a study of CD8 T cell repertoires and HIV-1 epitope variants. General study results and limits: About 10 antigen-specific TCR beta clonotypes were found; about 6 seemed cross-reactive to variants. Nef KF9 drew about five clonotypes and HW9 one, without TAALDMSHF responses.

On this clone itself: What it recognizes is unknown.

Sequencing was performed with immunoSEQ multiplex PCR; in TCRdb, only in-frame clones are kept and a portion is missing. The sample yields 4,500 or so clones, less than 75% seen once. The CDR3 length is 14 residues. The germline CDR1 and CDR2 sequences are LNHDA and SQIVND (reference sequence). The trim removed 4 bases at V and 9 bases at J, leaving 7 bases unmatched. The specimen was cultured CD8+ T cells derived from PBMCs. This sequence was found in a male donor with HIV. The chain is built from TRBV19 and TRBJ2-1; 9 positions match TRBD1. The CDR3 reads CASSRGQGRSEQFF. Written as DNA, the CDR3 is TGTGCCAGTAGTAGGGGACAGGGTAGAAGTGAGCAGTTCTTC. Full variable domain (outside the CDR3, taken from reference TRBV19 and TRBJ2-1): DGGITQSPKYLFRKEGQNVTLSCEQNLNHDAMYWYRQDPGQGLRLIYYSQIVNDFQKGDIAEGYSVSREKKESFPLTVTSAQKNPTAFYLCASSRGQGRSEQFFGPGTRLTVL.